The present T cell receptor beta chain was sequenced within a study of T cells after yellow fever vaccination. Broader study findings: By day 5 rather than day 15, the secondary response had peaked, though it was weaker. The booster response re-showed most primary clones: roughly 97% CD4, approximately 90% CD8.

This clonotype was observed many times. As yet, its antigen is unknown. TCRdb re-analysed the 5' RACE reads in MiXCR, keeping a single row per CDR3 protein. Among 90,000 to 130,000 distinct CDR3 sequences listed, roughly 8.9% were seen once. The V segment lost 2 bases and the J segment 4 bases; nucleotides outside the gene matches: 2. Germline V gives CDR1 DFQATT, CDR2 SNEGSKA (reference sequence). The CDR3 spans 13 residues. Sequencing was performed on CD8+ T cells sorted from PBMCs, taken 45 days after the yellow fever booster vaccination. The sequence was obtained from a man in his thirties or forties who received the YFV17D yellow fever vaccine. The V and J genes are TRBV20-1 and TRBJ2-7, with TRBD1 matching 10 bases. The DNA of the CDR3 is TGCAGTGCTAGACCGGGACAGGGGTACGAGCAGTACTTC. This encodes CSARPGQGYEQYF.